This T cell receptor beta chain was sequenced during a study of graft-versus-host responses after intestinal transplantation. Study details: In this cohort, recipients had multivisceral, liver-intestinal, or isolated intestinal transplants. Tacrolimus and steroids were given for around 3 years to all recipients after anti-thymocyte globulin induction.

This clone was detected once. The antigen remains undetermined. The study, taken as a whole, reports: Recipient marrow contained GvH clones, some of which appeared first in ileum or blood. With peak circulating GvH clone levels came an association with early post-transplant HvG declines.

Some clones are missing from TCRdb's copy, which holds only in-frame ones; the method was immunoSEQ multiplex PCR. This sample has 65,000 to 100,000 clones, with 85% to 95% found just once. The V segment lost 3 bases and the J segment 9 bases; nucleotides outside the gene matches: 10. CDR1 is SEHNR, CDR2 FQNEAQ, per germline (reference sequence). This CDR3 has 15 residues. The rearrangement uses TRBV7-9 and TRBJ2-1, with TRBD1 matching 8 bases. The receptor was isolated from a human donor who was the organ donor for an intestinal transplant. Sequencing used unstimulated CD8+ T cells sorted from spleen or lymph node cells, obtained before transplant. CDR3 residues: CASSFLGQGKGEQFF. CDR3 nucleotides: TGTGCCAGCAGCTTCCTCGGACAGGGCAAGGGTGAGCAGTTCTTC.